The present T cell receptor (beta chain) was sequenced within a study of cytomegalovirus exposure and HLA in healthy donors. Use of 60 Vbeta and 13 Jbeta primers characterized the PCR. Repertoires were generated with immunoSEQ multiplex PCR, while TCRdb's copy carries only in-frame clones and drops some. The data contain about 120,000 clones, roughly 69% of them seen just once; the ten biggest clones take up around 2.2%. This CDR3 is built from 15 residues. Looked up from germline, CDR1 is LGHNA and CDR2 is YSLEER. V lost 0 bases, J lost 0 bases, and 8 bases lay in between. The clonotype was recovered from a woman aged 25 to 39 in good health and CMV-seronegative. The chain carries TRBV4-3 and TRBJ1-1; D gene uncertain. Material for sequencing was PBMCs. The CDR3 sequence is CASSQDSGVNTEAFF. The CDR3 nucleotides read TGCGCCAGCAGCCAAGATTCCGGGGTGAACACTGAAGCTTTCTTT.